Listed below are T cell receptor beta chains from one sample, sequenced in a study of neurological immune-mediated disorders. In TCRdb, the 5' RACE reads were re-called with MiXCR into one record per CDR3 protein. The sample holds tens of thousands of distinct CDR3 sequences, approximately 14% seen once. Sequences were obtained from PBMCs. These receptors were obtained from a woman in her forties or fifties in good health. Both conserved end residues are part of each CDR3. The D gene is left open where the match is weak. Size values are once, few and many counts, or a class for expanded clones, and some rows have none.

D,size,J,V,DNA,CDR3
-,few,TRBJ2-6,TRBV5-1,TGCGCCAGCAGCCTAACCTCGGACAAGTTGGCTGGGGCCAACGTCCTGACTTTC,CASSLTSDKLAGANVLTF
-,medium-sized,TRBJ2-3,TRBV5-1,TGCGCCAGCAGCTTTAGCACAGATACGCAGTATTTT,CASSFSTDTQYF
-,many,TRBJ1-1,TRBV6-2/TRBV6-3,TGTGCCAGCAGGTGGGTGGCTAGAGGGAACACTGAAGCTTTCTTT,CASRWVARGNTEAFF
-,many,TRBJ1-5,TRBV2,TGTGCCAGCAAATCACTCCCCGGGCAGCCCCAGCATTTT,CASKSLPGQPQHF
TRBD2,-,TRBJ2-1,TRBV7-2,TGTGCCAGCAGCCAGGGACTAGTGTGGATGAATGAGCAGTTCTTC,CASSQGLVWMNEQFF
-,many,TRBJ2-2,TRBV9,TGTGCCAGCAGCGTAGAAGTCCTCCGGGGCACCGGGGAGCTGTTTTTT,CASSVEVLRGTGELFF
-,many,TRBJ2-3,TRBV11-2,TGTGCCAGCAGCTTCACTAGCCCAGATACGCAGTATTTT,CASSFTSPDTQYF
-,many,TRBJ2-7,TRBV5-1,TGCGCCAGCAGCTCCCTAGGGAGCTGGTACGAGCAGTACTTC,CASSSLGSWYEQYF
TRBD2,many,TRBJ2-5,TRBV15,TGTGCCACCAGCAGAGGAGGTAGCGGGAGACAGGAGACCCAGTACTTC,CATSRGGSGRQETQYF
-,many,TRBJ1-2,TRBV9,TGTGCCAGCAGCGTAGAGTTGAGGGCAAACTATGGCTACACCTTC,CASSVELRANYGYTF
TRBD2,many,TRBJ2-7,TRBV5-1,TGCGCCAGCAGGAGGGCGAGCGGGGGGATCTCCTACGAGCAGTACTTC,CASRRASGGISYEQYF